The T cell receptor beta chain under discussion was sequenced for a study of T cells in Graves' hyperthyroidism and ophthalmopathy. Findings of the study overall: Blood also held most thyroid clonotypes expanded beyond 0.001.

Germline trimming cut 4 bases from V and 6 bases from J; bases unmatched to any gene: 9. This CDR3 has 15 residues. Per germline, CDR1 SNHLY and CDR2 FYNNEI. There were TCR beta CDR3 regions amplified from RNA transcripts. The HTBI set primed first-round TCR CDR3 RT-PCR. TCRdb used MiXCR to reprocess the multiplex PCR reads, holding one entry per CDR3 protein. This sample carries 270,000 or so distinct CDR3 sequences, roughly 15% of them seen once, and the ten largest clones take under 35%. The sample holds many counts of this clonotype. Its antigen is not identified. PBMCs were sourced from less than 13 ml fresh peripheral blood.

The source material was blood. The rearrangement uses TRBV2 and TRBJ1-1; 9 bases are shared with TRBD1. The clonotype originates from a woman aged 50 to 65 with Graves' hyperthyroidism that later progressed to Graves' ophthalmopathy. The CDR3, as DNA: TGTGCCAGCAGTGCCGGAACAGGGGGCCGGTCTGAAGCTTTCTTT. Residues: CASSAGTGGRSEAFF.